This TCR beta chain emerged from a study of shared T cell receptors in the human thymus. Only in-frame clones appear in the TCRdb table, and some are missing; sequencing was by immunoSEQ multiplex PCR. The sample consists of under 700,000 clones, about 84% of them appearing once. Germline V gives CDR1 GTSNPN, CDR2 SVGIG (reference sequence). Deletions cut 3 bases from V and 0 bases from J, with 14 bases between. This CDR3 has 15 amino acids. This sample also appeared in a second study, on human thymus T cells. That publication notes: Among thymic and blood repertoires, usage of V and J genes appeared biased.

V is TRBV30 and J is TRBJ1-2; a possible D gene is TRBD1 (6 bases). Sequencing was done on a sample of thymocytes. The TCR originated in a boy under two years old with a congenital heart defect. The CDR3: CAWRGTDRPNYGYTF. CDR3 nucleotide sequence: TGTGCCTGGAGAGGAACAGACAGGCCTAACTATGGCTACACCTTC.